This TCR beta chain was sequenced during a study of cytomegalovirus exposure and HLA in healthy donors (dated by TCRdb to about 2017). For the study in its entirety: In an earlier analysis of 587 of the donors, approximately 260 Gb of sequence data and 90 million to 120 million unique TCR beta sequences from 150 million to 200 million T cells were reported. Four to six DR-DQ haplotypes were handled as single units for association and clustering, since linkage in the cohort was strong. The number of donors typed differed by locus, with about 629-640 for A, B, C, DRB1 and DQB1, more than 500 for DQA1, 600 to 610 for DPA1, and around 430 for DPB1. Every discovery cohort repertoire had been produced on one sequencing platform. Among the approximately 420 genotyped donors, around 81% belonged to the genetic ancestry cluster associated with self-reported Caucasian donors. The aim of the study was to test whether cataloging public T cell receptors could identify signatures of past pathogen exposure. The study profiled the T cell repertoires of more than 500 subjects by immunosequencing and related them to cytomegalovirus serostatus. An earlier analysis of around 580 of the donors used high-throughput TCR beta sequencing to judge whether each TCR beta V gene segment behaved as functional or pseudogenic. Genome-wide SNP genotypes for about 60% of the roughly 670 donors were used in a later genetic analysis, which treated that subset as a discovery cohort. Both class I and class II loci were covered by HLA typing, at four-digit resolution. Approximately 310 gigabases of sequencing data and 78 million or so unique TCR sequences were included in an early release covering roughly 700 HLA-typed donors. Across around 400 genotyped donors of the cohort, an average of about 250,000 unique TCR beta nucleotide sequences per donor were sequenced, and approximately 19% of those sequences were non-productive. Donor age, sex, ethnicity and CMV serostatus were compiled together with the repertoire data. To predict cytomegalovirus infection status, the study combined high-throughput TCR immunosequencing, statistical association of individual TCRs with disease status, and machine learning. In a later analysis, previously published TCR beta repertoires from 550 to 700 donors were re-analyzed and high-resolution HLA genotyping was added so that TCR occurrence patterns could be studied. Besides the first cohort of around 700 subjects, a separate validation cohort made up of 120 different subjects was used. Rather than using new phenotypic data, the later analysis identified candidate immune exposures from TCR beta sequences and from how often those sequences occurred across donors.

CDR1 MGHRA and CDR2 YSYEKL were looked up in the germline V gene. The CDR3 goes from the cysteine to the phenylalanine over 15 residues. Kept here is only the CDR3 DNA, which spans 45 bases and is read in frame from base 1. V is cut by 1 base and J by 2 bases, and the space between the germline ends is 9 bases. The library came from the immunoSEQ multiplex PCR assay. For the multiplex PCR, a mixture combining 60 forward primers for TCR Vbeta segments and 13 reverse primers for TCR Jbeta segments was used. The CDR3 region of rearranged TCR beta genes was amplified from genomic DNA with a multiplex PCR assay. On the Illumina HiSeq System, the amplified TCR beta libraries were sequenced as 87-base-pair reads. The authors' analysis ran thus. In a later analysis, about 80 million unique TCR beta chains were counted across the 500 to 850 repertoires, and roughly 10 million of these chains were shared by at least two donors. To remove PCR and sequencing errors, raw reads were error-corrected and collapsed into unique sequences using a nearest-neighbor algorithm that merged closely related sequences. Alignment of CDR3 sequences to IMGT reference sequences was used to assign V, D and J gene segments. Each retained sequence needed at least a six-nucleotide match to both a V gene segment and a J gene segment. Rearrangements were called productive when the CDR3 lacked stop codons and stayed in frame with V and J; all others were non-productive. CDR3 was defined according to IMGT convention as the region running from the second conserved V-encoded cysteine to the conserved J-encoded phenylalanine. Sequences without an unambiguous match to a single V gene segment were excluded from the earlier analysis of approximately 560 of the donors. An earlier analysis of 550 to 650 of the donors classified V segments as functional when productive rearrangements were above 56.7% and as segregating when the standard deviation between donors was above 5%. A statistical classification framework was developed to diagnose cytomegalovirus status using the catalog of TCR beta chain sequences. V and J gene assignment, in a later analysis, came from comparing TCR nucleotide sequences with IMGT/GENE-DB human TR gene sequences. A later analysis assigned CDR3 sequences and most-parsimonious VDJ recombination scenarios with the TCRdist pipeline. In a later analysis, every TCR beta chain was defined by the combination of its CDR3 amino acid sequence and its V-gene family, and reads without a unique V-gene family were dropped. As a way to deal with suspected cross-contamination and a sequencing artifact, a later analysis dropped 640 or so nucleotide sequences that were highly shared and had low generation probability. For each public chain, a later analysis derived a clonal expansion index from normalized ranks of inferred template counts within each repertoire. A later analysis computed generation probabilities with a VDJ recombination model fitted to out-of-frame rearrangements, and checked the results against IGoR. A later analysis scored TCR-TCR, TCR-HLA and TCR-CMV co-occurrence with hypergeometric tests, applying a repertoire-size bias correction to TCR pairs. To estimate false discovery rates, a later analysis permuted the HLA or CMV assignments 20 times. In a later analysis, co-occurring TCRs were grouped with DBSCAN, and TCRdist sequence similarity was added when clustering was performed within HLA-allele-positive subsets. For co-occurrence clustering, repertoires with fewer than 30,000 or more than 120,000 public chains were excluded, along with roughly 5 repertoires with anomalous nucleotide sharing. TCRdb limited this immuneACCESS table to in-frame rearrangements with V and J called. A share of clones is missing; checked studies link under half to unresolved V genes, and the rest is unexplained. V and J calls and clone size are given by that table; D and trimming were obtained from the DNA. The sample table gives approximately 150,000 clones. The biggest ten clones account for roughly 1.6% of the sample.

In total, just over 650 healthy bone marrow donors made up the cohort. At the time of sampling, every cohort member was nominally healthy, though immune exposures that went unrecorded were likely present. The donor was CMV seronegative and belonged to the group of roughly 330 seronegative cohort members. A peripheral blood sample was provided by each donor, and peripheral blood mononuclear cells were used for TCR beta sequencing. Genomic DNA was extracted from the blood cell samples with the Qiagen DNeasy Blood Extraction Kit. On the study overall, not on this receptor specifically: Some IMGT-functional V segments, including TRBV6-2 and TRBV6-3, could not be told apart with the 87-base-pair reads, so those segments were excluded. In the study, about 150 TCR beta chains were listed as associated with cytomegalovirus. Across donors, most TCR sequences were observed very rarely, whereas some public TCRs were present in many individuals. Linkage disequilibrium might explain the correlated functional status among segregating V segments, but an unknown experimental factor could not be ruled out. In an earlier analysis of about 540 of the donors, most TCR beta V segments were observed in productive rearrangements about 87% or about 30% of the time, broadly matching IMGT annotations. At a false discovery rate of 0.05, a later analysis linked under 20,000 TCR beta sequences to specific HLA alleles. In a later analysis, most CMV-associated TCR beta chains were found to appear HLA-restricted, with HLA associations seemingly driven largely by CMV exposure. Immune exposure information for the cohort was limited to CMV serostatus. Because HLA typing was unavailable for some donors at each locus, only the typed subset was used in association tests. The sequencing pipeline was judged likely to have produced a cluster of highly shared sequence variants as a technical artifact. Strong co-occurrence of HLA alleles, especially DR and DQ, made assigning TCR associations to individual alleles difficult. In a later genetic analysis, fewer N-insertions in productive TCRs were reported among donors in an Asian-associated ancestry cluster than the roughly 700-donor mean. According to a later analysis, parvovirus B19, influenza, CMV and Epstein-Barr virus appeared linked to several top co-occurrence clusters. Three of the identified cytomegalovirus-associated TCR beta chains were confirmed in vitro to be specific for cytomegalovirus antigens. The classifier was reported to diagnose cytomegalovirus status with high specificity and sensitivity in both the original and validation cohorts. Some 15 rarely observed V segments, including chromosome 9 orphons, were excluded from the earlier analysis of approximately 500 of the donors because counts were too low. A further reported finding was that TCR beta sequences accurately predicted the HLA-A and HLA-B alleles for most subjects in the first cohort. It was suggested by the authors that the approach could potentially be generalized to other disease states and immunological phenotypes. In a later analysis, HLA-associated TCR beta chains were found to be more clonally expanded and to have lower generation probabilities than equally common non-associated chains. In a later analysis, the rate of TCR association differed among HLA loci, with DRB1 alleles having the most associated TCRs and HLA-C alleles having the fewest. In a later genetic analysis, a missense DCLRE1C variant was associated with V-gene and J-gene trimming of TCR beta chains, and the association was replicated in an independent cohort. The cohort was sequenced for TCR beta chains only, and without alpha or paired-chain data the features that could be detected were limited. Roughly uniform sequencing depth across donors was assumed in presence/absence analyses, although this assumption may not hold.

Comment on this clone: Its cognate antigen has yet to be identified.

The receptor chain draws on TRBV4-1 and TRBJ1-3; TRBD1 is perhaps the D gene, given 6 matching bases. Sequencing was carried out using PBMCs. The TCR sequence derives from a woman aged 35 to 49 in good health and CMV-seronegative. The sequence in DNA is TGCGCCAGCAGCCAAGGCGGGGGCCCTGGAAACACCATATATTTT. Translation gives CASSQGGGPGNTIYF.